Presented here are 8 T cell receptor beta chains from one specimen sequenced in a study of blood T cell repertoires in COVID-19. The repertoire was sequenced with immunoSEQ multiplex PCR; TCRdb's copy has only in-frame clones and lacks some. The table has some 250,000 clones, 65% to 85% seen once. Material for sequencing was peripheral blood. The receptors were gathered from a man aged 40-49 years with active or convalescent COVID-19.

CDR3 nucleotides: TGTGCCACCAGTGATATGAGGAACACCGGGGAGCTGTTTTTT. This encodes CATSDMRNTGELFF. V is TRBV24-1 and J is TRBJ2-2; D is ambiguous. V dropped 3 bases and J dropped 1 base, with 5 bases sitting between them. CDR1 is KGHDR, CDR2 SFDVKD, per germline. The CDR3 consists of 14 residues.

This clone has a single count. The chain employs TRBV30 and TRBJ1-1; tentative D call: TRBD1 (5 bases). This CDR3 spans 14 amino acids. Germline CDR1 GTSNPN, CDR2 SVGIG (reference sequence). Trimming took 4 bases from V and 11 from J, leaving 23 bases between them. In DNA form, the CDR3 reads TGTGCCTGGATGGTCGTATCATCCAGGGTGTCGGCTTTCTTT. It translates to CAWMVVSSRVSAFF.

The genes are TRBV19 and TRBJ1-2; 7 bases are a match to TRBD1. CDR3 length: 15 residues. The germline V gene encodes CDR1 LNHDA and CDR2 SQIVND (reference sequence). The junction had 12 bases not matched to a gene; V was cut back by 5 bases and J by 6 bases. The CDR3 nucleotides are TGTGCCAGTAGTTTACTGGAGGGGGCATTTCATGGCTACACCTTC. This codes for CASSLLEGAFHGYTF.

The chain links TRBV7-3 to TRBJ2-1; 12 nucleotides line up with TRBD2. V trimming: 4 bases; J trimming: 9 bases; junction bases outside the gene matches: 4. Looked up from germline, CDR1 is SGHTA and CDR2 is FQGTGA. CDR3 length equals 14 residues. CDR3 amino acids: CASSSRTSGAEQFF. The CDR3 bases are TGTGCCAGCAGCTCTCGGACTAGCGGGGCTGAGCAGTTCTTC.

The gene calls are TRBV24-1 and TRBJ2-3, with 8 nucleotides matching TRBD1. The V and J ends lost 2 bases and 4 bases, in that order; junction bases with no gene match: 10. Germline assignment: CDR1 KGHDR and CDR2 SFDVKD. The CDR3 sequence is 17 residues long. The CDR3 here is CATSDSGQGRSPDTQYF. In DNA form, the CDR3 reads TGTGCCACCAGTGATTCAGGACAGGGTAGGAGCCCAGATACGCAGTATTTT.

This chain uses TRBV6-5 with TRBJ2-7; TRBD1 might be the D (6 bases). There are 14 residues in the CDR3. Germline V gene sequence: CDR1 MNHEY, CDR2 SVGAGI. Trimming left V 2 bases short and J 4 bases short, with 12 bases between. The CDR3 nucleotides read TGTGCCAGCAGTTACCGACAGGCGAGATACGAGCAGTACTTC. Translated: CASSYRQARYEQYF.

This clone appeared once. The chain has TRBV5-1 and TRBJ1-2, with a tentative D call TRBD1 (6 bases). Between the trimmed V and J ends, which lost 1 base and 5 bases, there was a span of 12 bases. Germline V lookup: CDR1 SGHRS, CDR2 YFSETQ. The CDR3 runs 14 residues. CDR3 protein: CASSLIGGEYGYTF. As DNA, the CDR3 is TGCGCCAGCAGCTTGATAGGGGGGGAGTATGGCTACACCTTC.

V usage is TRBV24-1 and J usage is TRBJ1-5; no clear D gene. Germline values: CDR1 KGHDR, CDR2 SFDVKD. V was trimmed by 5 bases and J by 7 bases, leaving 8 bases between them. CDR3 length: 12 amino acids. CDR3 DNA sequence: TGTGCCACCAGTGTCGACGGGCAGCCCCAGCATTTT. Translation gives CATSVDGQPQHF.